Each of the 27 T cell receptor beta chains below was sequenced from the same sample in a study of vaccination and CD4 T cells after COVID-19. Their antigens remain unidentified. The time point was: late sampling 161 to 241 days after vaccination in a few convalescent patients. Treatment noted: approximately 9-day PBMC culture with coronavirus spike peptide pools or control peptides (ViraFEST assay). Once obtained from cultured CD4+ T cells, the DNA was sequenced using the Oncomine TCR Beta short-read assay. TCRdb reprocessed the PCR reads with MiXCR, giving one entry per CDR3 protein. The sample consists of about 18,000 distinct CDR3 sequences, roughly 50% of them appearing once. Sequencing was performed on CD4+ T cells from blood, cultured in vitro, taken about 7 months after SARS-CoV-2 vaccination. These TCRs come from a human donor who had recovered from COVID-19.

This clonotype was recorded a few times. The rearrangement links TRBV7-2 to TRBJ1-5; 10 nucleotides line up with TRBD1. CDR3 size: 16 residues. Germline V gene lookup returns CDR1 SGHTA and CDR2 FQGNSA. Trimming cost V 0 bases and J 7 bases; bases outside gene matches: 6. This CDR3 reads CASSLAGGTGDQPQHF. The CDR3 nucleotides are TGTGCCAGCAGCTTAGCCGGCGGGACAGGGGACCAGCCCCAGCATTTT.

The chain combines TRBV12-3 or TRBV12-4 with TRBJ1-2, with 7 bases that match TRBD1. CDR3 length: 13 residues. With V trimmed by 5 bases and J by 8 bases, 8 bases remained unmatched. As DNA, the CDR3 is TGTGCCAGCAGTCCATACAGGGGAGAGGGCTACACCTTC. Translation: CASSPYRGEGYTF.

This rearrangement joins TRBV20-1 to TRBJ1-3, with D hard to call. The CDR3 has 13 residues. Trimming took 5 bases from V and 3 from J, leaving 11 bases between them. The germline V gene has CDR1 DFQATT and CDR2 SNEGSKA (reference sequence). Written as DNA, the CDR3 is TGCAGTGCTTTTGGTCGAAGTGGAAACACCATATATTTT. Encoded protein: CSAFGRSGNTIYF.

The sample holds a few counts of this clonotype. The rearrangement links TRBV7-3 to TRBJ1-2, with TRBD1 as a possible D gene (5 bases). Trimming left V 2 bases short and J 0 bases short, with 10 bases between. The CDR3 is 15 residues long. CDR1 is SGHTA and CDR2 is FQGTGA in the germline V gene. This chain's CDR3 is CASSLSRESNYGYTF. The CDR3 DNA follows: TGTGCCAGCAGCTTATCCAGGGAATCTAACTATGGCTACACCTTC.

This chain uses TRBV7-2 with TRBJ2-2, with TRBD2 identical over 9 bases. The length of the CDR3 is 15 residues. Germline lookup yields CDR1 SGHTA and CDR2 FQGNSA. V shed 3 bases and J 3 bases; nucleotides not matched to a gene: 2. CDR3 DNA: TGTGCCAGCAGCTTCGCTAGCGGGGACACCGGGGAGCTGTTTTTT. Translated: CASSFASGDTGELFF.

The chain couples TRBV7-9 to TRBJ2-5, with 7 positions matching TRBD1. Germline V lookup: CDR1 SEHNR, CDR2 FQNEAQ (reference sequence). Trimming took 5 bases from V and 2 from J; bases not matched to a gene: 8. The CDR3 has 15 residues. The CDR3 nucleotides are TGTGCCAGCAGCCCCGGGACAGCGATACAAGAGACCCAGTACTTC. Translating gives CASSPGTAIQETQYF.

This chain connects TRBV6-5 to TRBJ2-7, with 7 bases that match TRBD2. Germline V lookup: CDR1 MNHEY, CDR2 SVGAGI. This CDR3 region has 16 residues. The ends lost 2 bases at V and 6 bases at J; junction bases unmatched: 13. CDR3 DNA sequence: TGTGCCAGCAGTTACCCTACTCGGGATGGGAGGGGCGAGCAGTACTTC. This translates into CASSYPTRDGRGEQYF.

The J gene is TRBJ1-3, the V gene TRBV2; TRBD1 matches at 7 bases. Germline V CDR1 and CDR2: SNHLY, FYNNEI. V dropped 6 bases and J dropped 2; count of bases not matched to a gene: 1. There are 13 residues in the CDR3. The CDR3 nucleotides are TGTGCCAGCAGGACAGGGACTGGAAACACCATATATTTT. Amino acid sequence: CASRTGTGNTIYF.

This clonotype was observed a few times. The J gene is TRBJ1-2, the V gene TRBV5-4; 10 bases fit TRBD1. The V gene end was trimmed by 6 bases and the J gene end by 6 bases; junction bases not matched to a gene: 14. CDR3 length equals 16 residues. Germline loops: CDR1 SGHNT, CDR2 YYREEE (reference sequence). This CDR3 reads CASNNRETGGADGYTF. CDR3 DNA sequence: TGTGCCAGCAACAACCGAGAGACAGGGGGCGCAGATGGCTACACCTTC.

V usage is TRBV10-3 and J usage is TRBJ2-7, with D perhaps matching TRBD1 or TRBD2 (5 bases each). Trimming stripped 6 bases from V and 2 bases from J, with 17 bases between. Germline lookup yields CDR1 ENHRY and CDR2 SYGVKD. The CDR3 is 15 amino acids. The CDR3 loop is CAISGSGSGPYEQYF. In DNA form, the CDR3 reads TGTGCCATCAGCGGCAGCGGATCGGGGCCCTACGAGCAGTACTTC.

The chain combines TRBV20-1 with TRBJ2-5; 12 bases agree with TRBD2. This CDR3 is 15 amino acids long. V lost 4 bases to trimming and J lost 5 bases; unmatched junction nucleotides: 8. In germline, CDR1 is DFQATT, CDR2 SNEGSKA (reference sequence). The CDR3 DNA reads as TGCAGTGCTAACCGGCGGGGGACTAGCGGGGAGACCCAGTACTTC. Encoded protein: CSANRRGTSGETQYF.

This clonotype showed up just once. V is TRBV20-1 and J is TRBJ2-1, with D possibly TRBD2 on 5 matching bases. The CDR3 covers 15 residues. The germline CDR1 and CDR2 sequences are DFQATT and SNEGSKA (reference sequence). The germline V and J ends were trimmed by 1 base and 8 bases, with 18 bases remaining between them. The DNA of the CDR3 is TGCAGTGCTAGAGGGCATCGGACTTTGTTCTATGAGCAGTTCTTC. Amino acids: CSARGHRTLFYEQFF.

The V gene is TRBV11-3, the J gene TRBJ2-5; D might be TRBD2 (6 bases). This CDR3 comprises 17 residues. Trimming took 6 bases from V and 5 from J, leaving 25 bases between them. Germline V CDR1 and CDR2: SGHNT, YENEEA. As DNA, the CDR3 is TGTGCCAGCAGTGGGGGACTCTATACCAACCAAGCTGAGACCCAGTACTTC. Encoded protein: CASSGGLYTNQAETQYF.

By share, this clonotype ranks as medium-sized. The chain uses TRBV15 and TRBJ2-5; 10 bases map to TRBD2. CDR3 size: 15 residues. V lost 1 base to trimming and J lost 2 bases; unmatched junction nucleotides: 1. The V gene's germline CDR1 is LNHNV and CDR2 YYDKDF (reference sequence). Written as DNA, the CDR3 is TGTGCCACCAGCAGAGGGACTAGCGGTCAAGAGACCCAGTACTTC. Protein sequence: CATSRGTSGQETQYF. Full variable domain (remainder filled in from reference TRBV15 and TRBJ2-5): DAMVIQNPRYQVTQFGKPVTLSCSQTLNHNVMYWYQQKSSQAPKLLFHYYDKDFNNEADTPDNFQSRRPNTSFCFLDIRSPGLGDTAMYLCATSRGTSGQETQYFGPGTRLLVL.

V usage is TRBV6-2 or TRBV6-3 and J usage is TRBJ2-7, with TRBD2 matching over 12 bases. Trimming removed 6 bases from V and 2 bases from J; junction bases left unmatched: 11. The germline CDR1 and CDR2 sequences are MNHEY and SVGEGT. The CDR3 is 17 residues long. This CDR3 reads CASRRLAGAGGTYEQYF. The DNA for the CDR3 is TGTGCCAGCAGAAGACTAGCGGGGGCCGGTGGTACCTACGAGCAGTACTTC.

This clonotype was seen only once. The genes are TRBV27 and TRBJ1-1; D is unclear. The CDR3 has 13 residues. V lost 8 bases, J lost 1 base, and 11 bases lay in between. Germline V lookup: CDR1 MNHEY, CDR2 SMNVEV (reference sequence). CDR3 sequence: CASSGVQNTEAFF. CDR3 bases: TGTGCCAGCTCTGGGGTGCAGAACACTGAAGCTTTCTTT.

The chain uses TRBV7-2 and TRBJ2-3; 7 nucleotides match TRBD1. Per germline, CDR1 SGHTA and CDR2 FQGNSA. The CDR3 is 14 amino acids. Trimming removed 7 bases from V and 5 bases from J; junction bases left unmatched: 9. The CDR3: CASKGALFLDTQYF. In DNA, the CDR3 is TGTGCCAGCAAGGGGGCCTTATTTCTAGATACGCAGTATTTT.

The CDR3 coding sequence is TGTGCCAGCAGCTTAGACGGGAATCAGCCCCAGCATTTT. This translates into CASSLDGNQPQHF. The chain joins TRBV7-6 to TRBJ1-5; D gene unclear. Germline V gene sequence: CDR1 SGHVS, CDR2 FNYEAQ. The CDR3 totals 13 residues. V was clipped by 1 base and J by 4 bases, with 5 bases between them.

The genes are TRBV25-1 and TRBJ1-2; weak D call: TRBD1 (6 bases). The CDR3 is made up of 16 amino acids. With 2 bases removed from V and 4 bases from J, the gap between germline ends came to 17 bases. Germline V CDR1 and CDR2: MGHDK, SYGVNS. CDR3 bases: TGTGCCAGCAGTGAACCGGGGGCAGGGGCAATCTATGGCTACACCTTC. It yields the protein CASSEPGAGAIYGYTF.

V gene TRBV7-9 combines with J gene TRBJ1-1; D uncertain. The CDR3 runs to 14 residues. V was cut by 8 bases and J by 3 bases, with 16 bases left in between. Germline V lookup: CDR1 SEHNR, CDR2 FQNEAQ (reference sequence). This CDR3 is CASLETPWDTEAFF. The CDR3 coding sequence is TGTGCCAGCTTGGAGACACCTTGGGACACTGAAGCTTTCTTT.

This chain connects TRBV7-2 to TRBJ2-7; 7 nucleotides match TRBD2. Germline CDR1 and CDR2: SGHTA and FQGNSA. The CDR3 runs 14 residues. The V and J ends lost 5 bases and 2 bases, in that order; junction bases with no gene match: 6. This CDR3 reads CASSPSLAAYEQYF. The DNA for the CDR3 is TGTGCCAGCAGCCCCTCTCTAGCGGCCTACGAGCAGTACTTC.

The chain is built from TRBV7-2 and TRBJ1-5; TRBD1 matches at 7 bases. The V segment lost 4 bases and the J segment 4 bases; nucleotides outside the gene matches: 1. The CDR3 covers 13 residues. The germline gives CDR1 SGHTA, CDR2 FQGNSA. CDR3 sequence (DNA): TGTGCCAGCAGCTACAGGGGTAATCAGCCCCAGCATTTT. Amino acid sequence: CASSYRGNQPQHF.

This sequence joins TRBV20-1 and TRBJ2-1; maybe TRBD2 (5 bases). V shed 4 bases and J shed 0 bases, with 7 bases lying between them. This CDR3 region has 13 residues. CDR1 and CDR2 from the germline V gene are DFQATT and SNEGSKA (reference sequence). CDR3: CSAITSSYNEQFF. DNA for the CDR3: TGCAGTGCTATAACTAGCTCCTACAATGAGCAGTTCTTC.

The chain is built from TRBV20-1 and TRBJ2-1; 16 bases are a match to TRBD2. CDR3 length: 17 residues. CDR1 and CDR2 (germline): DFQATT, SNEGSKA (reference sequence). The ends lost 5 bases at V and 4 bases at J; junction bases unmatched: 8. DNA of the CDR3: TGCAGTGCTGGGGGACTAGCGGGAGGGCTTAATTACAATGAGCAGTTCTTC. The encoded protein is CSAGGLAGGLNYNEQFF.

DNA of the CDR3: TGTGCCAGCAGCTACCGGACAGGGGTGGAGACCCAGTACTTC. Translation: CASSYRTGVETQYF. The chain couples TRBV7-2 to TRBJ2-5, with 9 bases that match TRBD1. Germline V lookup: CDR1 SGHTA, CDR2 FQGNSA. The CDR3 consists of 14 residues. The junction had 5 bases not matched to a gene; V was cut back by 4 bases and J by 5 bases. The full variable domain, rest sourced from reference TRBV7-2 and TRBJ2-5, is GAGVSQSPSNKVTEKGKDVELRCDPISGHTALYWYRQSLGQGLEFLIYFQGNSAPDKSGLPSDRFSAERTGGSVSTLTIQRTQQEDSAVYLCASSYRTGVETQYFGPGTRLLVL.

The J gene is TRBJ2-1, the V gene TRBV20-1; D is uncertain. This CDR3 is 12 amino acids long. Trimming cost V 4 bases and J 9 bases, with 13 bases left between them. The germline V gene encodes CDR1 DFQATT and CDR2 SNEGSKA (reference sequence). The chain's CDR3 is CSATFQLGEQFF. CDR3 nucleotides: TGCAGTGCTACGTTCCAGTTAGGTGAGCAGTTCTTC.

The V call is TRBV20-1, the J call TRBJ2-7; TRBD1 aligns across 8 bases. The V and J ends lost 6 bases and 10 bases, in that order; junction bases with no gene match: 11. The CDR3 length is 12 residues. The germline gives CDR1 DFQATT, CDR2 SNEGSKA (reference sequence). Here the CDR3 DNA reads TGCAGTGCAACGCCGGGACAGGAGGCCCAGTACTTC. It encodes CSATPGQEAQYF.